Here is one T cell receptor (beta chain) with its context. Methods used by the authors: Amplification of reference gene primers provided the estimated nucleated cell counts. Clones were sequenced by immunoSEQ multiplex PCR, and TCRdb holds only the in-frame ones, with some missing. That table is the source of V, J and clone size, and D and trimming were worked out from the DNA. The sample holds some 200,000 clones, roughly four fifths seen once. These data belong to a study of blood T cell repertoires in COVID-19. For the study at large: Both acute and convalescent COVID-19 samples were obtained from the United States, Italy and Spain. Sources were T cells, B-cell-depleted T cells, or PBMCs; the material itself was cDNA or gDNA.

The length of the CDR3 is 13 residues. V was cut by 4 bases and J by 1 base, with 7 bases left in between. Germline V gene sequence: CDR1 SGHVS, CDR2 FNYEAQ. Sample: peripheral blood. The receptor was isolated from a man aged 25-40 years with active or convalescent COVID-19. The chain couples TRBV7-6 to TRBJ1-1; D unresolved. CDR3 nucleotide sequence: TGTGCCAGCAGCTCTCAGTCGAACACTGAAGCTTTCTTT. Protein product: CASSSQSNTEAFF.